This is a list of T cell receptor beta chains from one sample in a study of T cells expressing NK-cell markers. Following a re-call of the 5' RACE reads, TCRdb has one entry per CDR3 protein and lacks DNA. The listing records about 410,000 distinct CDR3 sequences. The sample consisted of blood T cells: a sorted CD56 or NKG2C T cell subset, CD4+ or CD8+ T cells, or bulk PBMC T cells (not recorded which). All receptors come from a woman in her fifties or sixties in good health. CDR3s include the opening cysteine and the closing phenylalanine or tryptophan.

CDR3aa: CASSLEVGTGVRDTQYF; v_gene: TRBV12-3/TRBV12-4; len: 17; j_gene: TRBJ2-3
CDR3aa: CASRGGGQPDTQYF; v_gene: TRBV2; len: 14; j_gene: TRBJ2-3
CDR3aa: CAGGDGTSYEQYF; v_gene: TRBV6-6; len: 13; j_gene: TRBJ2-7
CDR3aa: CASSLAARNEQFF; v_gene: TRBV7-2; len: 13; j_gene: TRBJ2-1
CDR3aa: CASSPRGTSGIYEQYF; v_gene: TRBV25-1; len: 16; j_gene: TRBJ2-7
CDR3aa: CASSEGAGATEAFF; v_gene: TRBV2; len: 14; j_gene: TRBJ1-1
CDR3aa: CAISDWGQGYSNQPQHF; v_gene: TRBV10-3; len: 17; j_gene: TRBJ1-5
CDR3aa: CASGGMAGTEAFF; v_gene: TRBV12-3/TRBV12-4; len: 13; j_gene: TRBJ1-1
CDR3aa: CASTGLLAVGELFF; v_gene: TRBV12-3/TRBV12-4; len: 14; j_gene: TRBJ2-2
CDR3aa: CASSFTSSGTSLGYTF; v_gene: TRBV12-3/TRBV12-4; len: 16; j_gene: TRBJ1-2
CDR3aa: CAIGTSGREEFF; v_gene: TRBV10-3; len: 12; j_gene: TRBJ2-1
CDR3aa: CASSLAPSGGGNEQFF; v_gene: TRBV11-2; len: 16; j_gene: TRBJ2-1
CDR3aa: CASSLRISGSTDTQYF; v_gene: TRBV5-1; len: 16; j_gene: TRBJ2-3